This is a list of T cell receptor beta chains from one sample in a study of control samples from healthy donors and cancer patients. Using immunoSEQ multiplex PCR, the repertoire was profiled, and TCRdb retains in-frame clones only, with some absent. The data hold 90,000 to 130,000 clones, with 88% observed a single time. The sequenced sample consisted of PBMCs. The source of these receptors is a woman in her sixties with lung cancer. CDR3s include the opening cysteine and the closing phenylalanine or tryptophan. D genes are given only for firm matches. Size is omitted from some rows. Given values are once, few, many or a class for expanded clones.

-	TRBD1	TRBJ2-3	TRBV6-2/TRBV6-3	CASSYAGTGNTDTQYF	TGTGCCAGCAGTTACGCCGGGACAGGGAACACAGATACGCAGTATTTT
-	-	TRBJ2-6	TRBV4-2	CASSQGQGSGSGANVLTF	TGTGCCAGCAGCCAAGGGCAGGGCTCCGGCTCTGGGGCCAACGTCCTGACTTTC
-	-	TRBJ2-7	TRBV18	CASSPSTGAVTYEQYF	TGTGCCAGCTCACCTTCCACAGGCGCCGTAACCTACGAGCAGTACTTC
-	-	TRBJ2-7	TRBV2	CASSGIRGLYF	TGTGCCAGCAGTGGAATCAGGGGATTATACTTC
-	-	TRBJ2-5	TRBV11-2	CASSLTAGSETQYF	TGTGCCAGCAGCTTAACCGCAGGGTCGGAGACCCAGTACTTC
-	-	TRBJ1-2	TRBV27	CASSLTPTELHSGYTF	TGTGCCAGCAGTCTTACCCCGACAGAGCTCCACAGTGGCTACACCTTC
-	TRBD2	TRBJ2-1	TRBV24-1	CATSDQSGVGNEQFF	TGTGCCACCAGTGACCAAAGCGGGGTCGGCAATGAGCAGTTCTTC
-	TRBD2	TRBJ2-1	TRBV4-1	CASRGWSGIYNEQFF	TGCGCCAGCAGGGGGTGGAGCGGGATATACAATGAGCAGTTCTTC
-	-	TRBJ2-1	TRBV5-1	CASSEGLSYNEQFF	TGCGCCAGCAGCGAAGGACTTTCCTACAATGAGCAGTTCTTC
-	-	TRBJ1-5	TRBV2	CASSEEGGSNQPQHF	TGTGCCAGCAGTGAAGAGGGGGGTAGCAATCAGCCCCAGCATTTT
-	TRBD1	TRBJ1-1	TRBV6-1	CASSEKGRGPQAFF	TGTGCCAGCAGTGAAAAAGGCAGGGGGCCCCAGGCTTTCTTT
-	TRBD1	TRBJ1-1	TRBV6-5	CASMRDRDTEAFF	TGTGCCAGCATGAGAGACAGGGACACTGAAGCTTTCTTT
-	TRBD2	TRBJ2-1	TRBV7-2	CASSSVGLAGSLYNEQFF	TGTGCCAGCAGCTCCGTGGGACTAGCGGGCTCCCTTTACAATGAGCAGTTCTTC
-	-	TRBJ1-1	TRBV29-1	CSVGSSNTEAFF	TGCAGCGTTGGCAGCTCGAACACTGAAGCTTTCTTT
-	TRBD2	TRBJ2-3	TRBV5-1	CASRPSSGGATDTQYF	TGCGCCAGCAGACCTTCTAGCGGGGGGGCCACAGATACGCAGTATTTT
-	-	TRBJ2-7	TRBV9	CASSAGLNYEQYF	TGTGCCAGCAGCGCTGGACTGAACTACGAGCAGTACTTC
-	TRBD1	TRBJ1-6	TRBV5-4	CASSPGQSISNSPLHF	TGTGCCAGCAGCCCGGGACAGTCAATTTCGAATTCACCCCTCCACTTT
-	TRBD2	TRBJ2-7	TRBV2	CASSVTRGGATYEQYF	TGTGCCAGCAGTGTTACCCGGGGGGGGGCGACGTACGAGCAGTACTTC
-	TRBD1	TRBJ1-1	TRBV19	CASSSATGANTEAFF	TGTGCCAGTAGCTCCGCGACAGGGGCGAACACTGAAGCTTTCTTT
-	-	TRBJ1-2	TRBV5-1	CASSLDPRSMGTYGYTF	TGCGCCAGCAGCTTGGATCCGCGGTCCATGGGGACCTATGGCTACACCTTC
-	-	TRBJ2-1	TRBV3-1/TRBV3-2	CASSQPADNEQFF	TGTGCCAGCAGCCAACCTGCCGACAATGAGCAGTTCTTC
-	-	TRBJ1-1	TRBV7-2	CASSLGGALKAEAFF	TGTGCCAGCAGCTTAGGAGGGGCCCTGAAGGCTGAAGCTTTCTTT
-	TRBD1	TRBJ1-5	TRBV7-8	CASSTGTGNQPQHF	TGTGCCAGCAGCACCGGGACAGGCAATCAGCCCCAGCATTTT
few	-	TRBJ1-1	TRBV5-6	CASSLEGLRIKAFF	TGTGCCAGCAGCTTGGAGGGCCTCCGGATAAAGGCTTTCTTT
few	-	TRBJ1-2	TRBV6-5	CASSYVGTGDGYTF	TGTGCCAGCAGTTACGTGGGGACCGGGGATGGCTACACCTTC
once	-	TRBJ2-5	TRBV2	CASRAGTAETQYF	TGTGCCAGCAGAGCCGGGACTGCAGAGACCCAGTACTTC
-	-	TRBJ1-6	TRBV6-2/TRBV6-3	CASSETDPPLHF	TGTGCCAGCAGCGAGACAGACCCACCCCTCCACTTT
-	-	TRBJ1-1	TRBV12-5	CASGLVLPLMVNTEAFF	TGTGCTAGTGGTTTGGTCCTCCCTTTGATGGTGAACACTGAAGCTTTCTTT
-	TRBD1	TRBJ2-2	TRBV5-1	CASSTGFDPGELFF	TGCGCCAGCTCGACAGGGTTTGACCCCGGGGAGCTGTTTTTT
-	TRBD1	TRBJ1-2	TRBV6-5	CASRTGTGNYGYTF	TGTGCCAGCAGGACAGGGACGGGGAACTATGGCTACACCTTC
-	-	TRBJ1-1	TRBV7-2	CASSLQGYTEAFF	TGTGCCAGCAGCTTACAGGGATACACTGAAGCTTTCTTT
-	-	TRBJ1-4	TRBV3-1/TRBV3-2	CASSQDLGATNEKLFF	TGTGCCAGCAGCCAAGATTTGGGGGCAACTAATGAAAAACTGTTTTTT
-	-	TRBJ2-7	TRBV7-2	CASSLSYEQYF	TGTGCCAGCAGCTTAAGCTACGAGCAGTACTTC
-	-	TRBJ1-2	TRBV7-2	CASSLVGNRGYYGYTF	TGTGCCAGCAGCTTAGTAGGAAATAGGGGCTACTATGGCTACACCTTC
-	TRBD1	TRBJ1-1	TRBV5-1	CASSLDRVQNTEAFF	TGCGCCAGCAGCCTCGACAGGGTGCAGAACACTGAAGCTTTCTTT
-	TRBD2	TRBJ2-2	TRBV9	CASSVDLSGRGGGELFF	TGTGCCAGCAGCGTAGATCTGAGCGGGAGGGGAGGCGGGGAGCTGTTTTTT
-	-	TRBJ2-7	TRBV27	CASSFSQLTNEQYF	TGTGCCAGCAGTTTTTCGCAGCTAACAAACGAGCAGTACTTC
-	-	TRBJ1-2	TRBV18	CASSPYGAGANGYTF	TGTGCCAGCTCACCCTACGGGGCTGGGGCGAATGGCTACACCTTC
-	-	TRBJ1-6	TRBV2	CASSGEISYNSPLHF	TGTGCCAGCAGTGGAGAGATCTCCTATAATTCACCCCTCCACTTT
-	TRBD1	TRBJ1-1	TRBV14	CASSGQGASEAFF	TGTGCCAGCAGCGGACAGGGGGCCTCTGAAGCTTTCTTT
-	-	TRBJ2-6	TRBV5-1	CASSLAAGPGANVLTF	TGCGCCAGCAGCTTGGCCGCGGGGCCTGGGGCCAACGTCCTGACTTTC
-	-	TRBJ2-2	TRBV3-1/TRBV3-2	CASSQETGMNTGELFF	TGTGCCAGCAGCCAAGAAACGGGGATGAACACCGGGGAGCTGTTTTTT
-	-	TRBJ1-2	TRBV11-2	CASSLGPEINYGYTF	TGTGCCAGCAGCTTAGGTCCAGAGATTAACTATGGCTACACCTTC
-	-	TRBJ1-5	TRBV27	CASSLSGRHRSNQPQHF	TGTGCCAGCAGTTTATCAGGGAGACATCGCAGCAATCAGCCCCAGCATTTT
-	-	TRBJ1-1	TRBV6-5	CASSLGGREAFF	TGTGCCAGCAGCCTCGGGGGGCGGGAAGCTTTCTTT
-	-	TRBJ2-2	TRBV7-2	CTSRSPNSNTGELFF	TGTACCAGCAGAAGCCCAAACTCAAACACCGGGGAGCTGTTTTTT
-	-	TRBJ1-4	TRBV18	CASSPPGGLEEKLFF	TGTGCCAGCTCACCACCGGGGGGACTTGAAGAGAAACTGTTTTTT
-	-	TRBJ1-1	TRBV29-1	CSVEDLGAFF	TGCAGCGTTGAAGATCTCGGAGCTTTCTTT
once	TRBD1	TRBJ2-3	TRBV6-2/TRBV6-3	CASSYPTGVRTDTQYF	TGTGCCAGCAGTTATCCGACAGGGGTGAGGACAGATACGCAGTATTTT
-	-	TRBJ1-1	TRBV3-1/TRBV3-2	CASADRGRANTEAFF	TGTGCCAGCGCTGACCGGGGCCGGGCTAACACTGAAGCTTTCTTT
-	-	TRBJ1-2	TRBV2	CASSEAAGGPYGYTF	TGTGCCAGCAGTGAGGCAGCCGGGGGCCCCTATGGCTACACCTTC
-	-	TRBJ2-2	TRBV25-1	CASSTQLKNTGELFF	TGTGCCAGCAGTACCCAACTTAAAAACACCGGGGAGCTGTTTTTT